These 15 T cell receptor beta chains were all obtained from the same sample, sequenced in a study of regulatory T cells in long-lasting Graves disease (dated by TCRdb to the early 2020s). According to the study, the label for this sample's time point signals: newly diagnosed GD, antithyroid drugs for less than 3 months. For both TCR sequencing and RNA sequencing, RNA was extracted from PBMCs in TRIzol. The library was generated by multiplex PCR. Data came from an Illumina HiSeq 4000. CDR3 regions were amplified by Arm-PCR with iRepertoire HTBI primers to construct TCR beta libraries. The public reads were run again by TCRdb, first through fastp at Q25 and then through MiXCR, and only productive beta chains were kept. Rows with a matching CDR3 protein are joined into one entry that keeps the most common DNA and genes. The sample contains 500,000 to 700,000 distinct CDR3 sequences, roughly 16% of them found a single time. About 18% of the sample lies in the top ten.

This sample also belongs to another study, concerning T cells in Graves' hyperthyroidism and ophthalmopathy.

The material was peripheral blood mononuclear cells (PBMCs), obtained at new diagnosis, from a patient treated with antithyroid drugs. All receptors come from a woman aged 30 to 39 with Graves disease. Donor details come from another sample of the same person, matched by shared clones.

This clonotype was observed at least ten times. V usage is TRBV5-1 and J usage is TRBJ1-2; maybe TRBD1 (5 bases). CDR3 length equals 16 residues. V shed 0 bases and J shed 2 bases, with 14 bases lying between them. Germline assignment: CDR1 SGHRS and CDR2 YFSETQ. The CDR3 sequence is CASSLVGGSGNYGYTF. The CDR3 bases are TGCGCCAGCAGCTTGGTCGGGGGTAGCGGGAACTATGGCTACACCTTC.

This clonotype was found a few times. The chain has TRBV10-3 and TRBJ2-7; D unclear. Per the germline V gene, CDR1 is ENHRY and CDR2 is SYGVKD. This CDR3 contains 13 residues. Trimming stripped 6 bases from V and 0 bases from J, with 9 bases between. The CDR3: CAIRAVNSYEQYF. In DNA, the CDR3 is TGTGCCATCAGGGCGGTAAACTCCTACGAGCAGTACTTC.

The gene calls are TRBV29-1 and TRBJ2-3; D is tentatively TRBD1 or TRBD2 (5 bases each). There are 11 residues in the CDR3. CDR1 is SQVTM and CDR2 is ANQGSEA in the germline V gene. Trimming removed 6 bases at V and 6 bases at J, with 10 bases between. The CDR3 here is CSVGDGDTQYF. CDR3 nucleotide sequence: TGCAGCGTAGGGGACGGGGATACGCAGTATTTT.

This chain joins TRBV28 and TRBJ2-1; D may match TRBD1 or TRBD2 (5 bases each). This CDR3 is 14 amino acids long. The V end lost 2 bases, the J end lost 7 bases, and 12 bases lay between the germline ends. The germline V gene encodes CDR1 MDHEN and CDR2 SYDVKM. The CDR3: CASSLTGPPNEQFF. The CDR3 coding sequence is TGTGCCAGCAGTTTAACGGGACCACCTAATGAGCAGTTCTTC.

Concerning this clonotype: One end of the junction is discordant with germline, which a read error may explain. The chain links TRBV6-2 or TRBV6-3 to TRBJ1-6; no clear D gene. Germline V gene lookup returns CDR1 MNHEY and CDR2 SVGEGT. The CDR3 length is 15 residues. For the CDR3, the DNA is TGTGCCAGCAGTGACTCGGCAGGTCTAAGTTCACCCCTCCACTTT. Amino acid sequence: CASSDSAGLSSPLHF.

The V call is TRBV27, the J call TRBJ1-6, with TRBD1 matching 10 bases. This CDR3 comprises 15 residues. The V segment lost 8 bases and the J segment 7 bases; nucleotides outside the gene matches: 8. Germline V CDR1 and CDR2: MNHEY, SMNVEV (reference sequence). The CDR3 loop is CASRRGDRGNSPLHF. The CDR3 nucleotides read TGTGCCAGCCGCAGGGGGGACAGGGGAAATTCACCCCTCCACTTT.

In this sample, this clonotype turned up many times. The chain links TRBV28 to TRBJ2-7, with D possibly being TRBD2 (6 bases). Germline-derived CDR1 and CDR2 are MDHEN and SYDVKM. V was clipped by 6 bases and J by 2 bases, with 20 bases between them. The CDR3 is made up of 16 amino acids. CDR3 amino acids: CASRRKKSGLTYEQYF. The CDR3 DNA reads TGTGCCAGCAGACGCAAAAAGTCGGGACTCACCTACGAGCAGTACTTC.

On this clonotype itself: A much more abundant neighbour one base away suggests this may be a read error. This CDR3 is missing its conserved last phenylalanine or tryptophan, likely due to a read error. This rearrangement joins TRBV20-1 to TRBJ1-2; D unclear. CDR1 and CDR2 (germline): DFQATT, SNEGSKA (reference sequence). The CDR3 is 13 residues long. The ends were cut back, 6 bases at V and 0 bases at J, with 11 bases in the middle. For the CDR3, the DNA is TGCAGTGCCCGACTCACAGCTAACTATGGCTACACCCTC. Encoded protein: CSARLTANYGYTL.

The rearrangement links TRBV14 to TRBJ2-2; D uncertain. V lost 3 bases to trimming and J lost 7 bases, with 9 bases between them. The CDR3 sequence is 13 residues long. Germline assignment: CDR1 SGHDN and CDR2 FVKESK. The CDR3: CASSHWDGGELFF. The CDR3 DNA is TGTGCCAGCAGCCACTGGGATGGCGGGGAGCTGTTTTTT.

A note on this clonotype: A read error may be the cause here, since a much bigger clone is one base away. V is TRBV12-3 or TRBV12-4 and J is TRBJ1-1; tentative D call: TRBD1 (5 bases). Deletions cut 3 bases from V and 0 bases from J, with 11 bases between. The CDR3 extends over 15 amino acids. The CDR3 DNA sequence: TGTGCCAGCAGTTTTTCGGGGGTCGTGAACACTGAAGCTTTCTTT. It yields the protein CASSFSGVVNTEAFF.

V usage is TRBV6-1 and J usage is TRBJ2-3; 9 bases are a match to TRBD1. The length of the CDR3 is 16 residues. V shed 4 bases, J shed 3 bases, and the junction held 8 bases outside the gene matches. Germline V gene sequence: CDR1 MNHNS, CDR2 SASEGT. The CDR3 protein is CASSAQQGAGTDTQYF. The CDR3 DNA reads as TGTGCCAGCAGTGCTCAACAGGGGGCGGGTACAGATACGCAGTATTTT.

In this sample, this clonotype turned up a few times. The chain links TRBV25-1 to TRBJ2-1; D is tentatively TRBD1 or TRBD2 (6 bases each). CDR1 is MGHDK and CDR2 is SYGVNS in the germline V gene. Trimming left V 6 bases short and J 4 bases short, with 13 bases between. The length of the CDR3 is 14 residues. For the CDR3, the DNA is TGTGCCAGCAGCGACACAGGGAGGTACAATGAGCAGTTCTTC. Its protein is CASSDTGRYNEQFF. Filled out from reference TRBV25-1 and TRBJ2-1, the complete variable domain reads EADIYQTPRYLVIGTGKKITLECSQTMGHDKMYWYQQDPGMELHLIHYSYGVNSTEKGDLSSESTVSRIRTEHFPLTLESARPSHTSQYLCASSDTGRYNEQFFGPGTRLTVL.

CDR3 sequence reads: CASTNHPGTGSNEKLFF. In nucleotides, the CDR3 is TGTGCCAGTACCAACCACCCGGGGACAGGGTCTAATGAAAAACTGTTTTTT. The chain couples TRBV19 to TRBJ1-4, with 9 bases fitting TRBD1. Germline CDR1 and CDR2: LNHDA and SQIVND (reference sequence). The CDR3 contains 17 residues. Germline trimming cut 7 bases from V and 3 bases from J; bases unmatched to any gene: 12.

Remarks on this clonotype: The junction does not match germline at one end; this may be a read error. DNA of the CDR3: TGTGCCACCAGTGATACTGGACTAGCGGAACACACAGATACGCAGTATTTT. The encoded protein is CATSDTGLAEHTDTQYF. The chain joins TRBV2 to TRBJ2-3, with 10 bases matching TRBD2. The germline V gene has CDR1 SNHLY and CDR2 FYNNEI. CDR3 length: 17 amino acids. Supplemented by reference TRBV2 and TRBJ2-3, the full variable domain reads EPEVTQTPSHQVTQMGQEVILRCVPISNHLYFYWYRQILGQKVEFLVSFYNNEISEKSEIFDDQFSVERPDGSNFTLKIRSTKLEDSAMYFCATSDTGLAEHTDTQYFGPGTRLTVL.

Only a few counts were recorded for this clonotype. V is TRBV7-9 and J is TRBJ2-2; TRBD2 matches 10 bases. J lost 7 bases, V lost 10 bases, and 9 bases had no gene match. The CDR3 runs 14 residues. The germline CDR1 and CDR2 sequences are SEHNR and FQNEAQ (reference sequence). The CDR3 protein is CATKREGLDGELFF. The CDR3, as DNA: TGTGCCACCAAGCGGGAGGGCCTCGACGGGGAGCTGTTTTTT.